This TCR beta chain stems from a study of blood T cell repertoires in COVID-19. Across the whole study: Researchers got acute and convalescent COVID-19 samples from the United States, Italy and Spain.

The CDR3 runs to 13 residues. The germline V gene has CDR1 SQVTM and CDR2 ANQGSEA. V lost 8 bases, J lost 4 bases, and 17 bases lay in between. In the study's own analysis: Estimates of nucleated cell counts were drawn from the amplification of reference gene primers. Assay: immunoSEQ multiplex PCR; the TCRdb copy retains only in-frame clones and omits some. That table is the source of V, J and clone size, and D and trimming were worked out from the DNA. The table includes fewer than 200,000 clones, 90% detected once. The sequenced sample was peripheral blood. The sequence was obtained from a man aged 45-60 years with acute or convalescent COVID-19. V and J are TRBV29-1 and TRBJ1-2; no clear D. The CDR3 DNA follows: TGCAGCTCTTCCCCGGGGTCGGGCTATGGCTACACCTTC. Protein sequence: CSSSPGSGYGYTF.